These 17 T cell receptor beta chains share one sample of origin, sequenced in a study of long-term antiretroviral therapy in people with HIV. At the survey level, the v3.0 immunoSEQ assay was run. The repertoire was sequenced with immunoSEQ multiplex PCR; TCRdb's copy has only in-frame clones and lacks some. Among approximately 30,000 clones, around 84% were seen once, and the ten largest hold approximately 4.8%. The sample here was unsorted PBMCs, taken 0.8 years after starting antiretroviral therapy. The receptors here all came from a woman aged 30 to 39 with HIV.

This clone was detected a few times. The chain couples TRBV5-5 to TRBJ1-6; no firm D call. From germline, CDR1 is SGHKS and CDR2 YYEKEE (reference sequence). Trimming took 0 bases from V and 1 from J, leaving 17 bases between them. The CDR3 is 19 amino acids. The CDR3 nucleotides read TGTGCCAGCAGCTTGGCGGTTGGAATCCTGCGATCCTATAATTCACCCCTCCACTTT. Translating it yields CASSLAVGILRSYNSPLHF.

J is TRBJ2-3 and V is TRBV5-1, with a tentative D call TRBD1 (5 bases). CDR1 and CDR2 from the germline V gene are SGHRS and YFSETQ. CDR3 size: 16 residues. V lost 0 bases to trimming and J lost 2 bases, with 13 bases between them. The CDR3 protein is CASSLGVSGNTDTQYF. The CDR3 nucleotides read TGCGCCAGCAGCTTGGGAGTGTCAGGGAACACAGATACGCAGTATTTT. The variable domain in full, completed from reference TRBV5-1 and TRBJ2-3, reads KAGVTQTPRYLIKTRGQQVTLSCSPISGHRSVSWYQQTPGQGLQFLFEYFSETQRNKGNFPGRFSGRQFSNSRSEMNVSTLELGDSALYLCASSLGVSGNTDTQYFGPGTRLTVL.

V is TRBV29-1 and J is TRBJ1-1; no reliable D call. The CDR3 contains 13 residues. The V end was cut by 1 base, the J end by 4 bases, with 10 bases between. Germline V gene data show CDR1 as SQVTM and CDR2 as ANQGSEA. The CDR3 loop reads CSVEGRRVTEAFF. Written as DNA, the CDR3 is TGCAGCGTTGAAGGTCGACGGGTCACTGAAGCTTTCTTT.

V is TRBV29-1 and J is TRBJ1-2, with TRBD1 identical over 7 bases. This CDR3 spans 11 amino acids. J lost 8 bases, V lost 8 bases, and 8 bases had no gene match. Per germline, CDR1 SQVTM and CDR2 ANQGSEA. CDR3 region: CSTRTGAGYTF. The CDR3 nucleotides are TGCAGCACCCGAACAGGGGCAGGCTACACCTTC. The variable domain in full, with the rest retrieved from reference TRBV29-1 and TRBJ1-2, is SAVISQKPSRDICQRGTSLTIQCQVDSQVTMMFWYRQQPGQSLTLIATANQGSEATYESGFVIDKFPISRPNLTFSTLTVSNMSPEDSSIYLCSTRTGAGYTFGSGTRLTVV.

This sequence joins TRBV21-1 and TRBJ2-7; TRBD2, the D gene given by the table, was not confirmed from the DNA. TRBV21-1 has pseudogene status. The CDR3 extends over 17 amino acids. The DNA of the CDR3 is TGTGCCAGCAGCAAAGGTCTGGGGGGTCGCAGCTCCTACGAGCAGTACGTC. It specifies CASSKGLGGRSSYEQYV.

This clone was found once. The rearrangement uses TRBV5-6 and TRBJ2-7; no clear D gene. CDR1 SGHDT and CDR2 YYEEEE come from the germline V gene. The CDR3 is made up of 15 amino acids. Between the trimmed V and J ends, which lost 3 bases and 0 bases, there was a span of 13 bases. CDR3 DNA: TGTGCCAGCAGCTCGCTCGGGCCAGTCTCCTACGAGCAGTACGTC. As protein: CASSSLGPVSYEQYV.

This clone was recorded once. The rearrangement joins TRBV7-2 to TRBJ2-2; D remains unclear. The germline V gene encodes CDR1 SGHTA and CDR2 FQGNSA. CDR3 length: 14 amino acids. Trimming removed 5 bases at V and 2 bases at J, with 9 bases between. The CDR3 sequence is CASSLRTNTGELFF. DNA of the CDR3: TGTGCCAGCAGCCTCCGGACCAACACCGGGGAGCTGTTTTTT.

The chain uses TRBV6-4 and TRBJ1-6, with 12 bases matching TRBD1. CDR3 length: 18 residues. Germline V CDR1 and CDR2: MRHNA, SNTAGT. V lost 0 bases and J lost 9; bases outside the gene matches: 9. CDR3 DNA: TGTGCCAGCAGTGACTCGGGGGACAGGGGGCGCTTGGGTTCACCCCTCCACTTT. Its translation: CASSDSGDRGRLGSPLHF.

The chain recombines TRBV27 with TRBJ2-5; TRBD1 matches 10 bases. J gave up 5 bases and V 6 bases, and 12 bases lay outside the gene matches. CDR3 size: 16 residues. Germline CDR1 and CDR2: MNHEY and SMNVEV (reference sequence). As DNA, the CDR3 is TGTGCCAGCAGGAGGGCTGCGGACAGGGGGTCGGAGACCCAGTACTTC. Its translation: CASRRAADRGSETQYF.

The CDR3 coding sequence is TGTGCCAGCAGTTCGCAGGGGGATGAGCAGTTCTTC. This sequence encodes CASSSQGDEQFF. This chain joins TRBV6-5 and TRBJ2-1; 7 bases fit TRBD1. The CDR3 is 12 amino acids. V shed 4 bases, J shed 8 bases, and the junction held 2 bases outside the gene matches. CDR1 and CDR2 (germline): MNHEY, SVGAGI.

The chain joins TRBV9 to TRBJ1-5, with 10 positions matching TRBD1. Germline V CDR1 and CDR2: SGDLS, YYNGEE. Trimming at V came to 3 bases and at J to 5 bases, leaving 2 bases not matched to a gene. The CDR3 extends over 14 amino acids. DNA for the CDR3: TGTGCCAGCAGCGCCGGACAGGGGGATCAGCCCCAGCATTTT. It translates to CASSAGQGDQPQHF.

This CDR3 is CASSVMGLGNTIYF. As DNA, the CDR3 is TGTGCCAGCAGTGTCATGGGGTTGGGAAACACCATATATTTT. The chain has TRBV2 and TRBJ1-3; D is uncertain. CDR3 size: 14 residues. Germline CDR1 reads SNHLY; CDR2 reads FYNNEI. The germline V and J ends were trimmed by 4 bases and 4 bases, with 11 bases remaining between them. The full variable domain, in which reference TRBV2 and TRBJ1-3 provide the parts outside the CDR3, is EPEVTQTPSHQVTQMGQEVILRCVPISNHLYFYWYRQILGQKVEFLVSFYNNEISEKSEIFDDQFSVERPDGSNFTLKIRSTKLEDSAMYFCASSVMGLGNTIYFGEGSWLTVV.

V usage is TRBV6-1 and J usage is TRBJ1-2; D remains ambiguous. The ends were cut back, 2 bases at V and 6 bases at J, with 13 bases in the middle. Germline V gene lookup returns CDR1 MNHNS and CDR2 SASEGT. CDR3 length equals 14 residues. As DNA, the CDR3 is TGTGCCAGCAGTGAATTAAAGGGTGTCGATGGCTACACCTTC. This translates into CASSELKGVDGYTF.

The chain is built from TRBV23-1 and TRBJ2-1, with TRBD2 matching 8 bases. TRBV23-1 is sorted into the ORF group, with uncertain function. The CDR3 length is 18 residues. J gave up 6 bases and V 0 bases, and 13 bases lay outside the gene matches. The chain's CDR3 is CASSQSETSEHLGNEQFF. Here the CDR3 DNA reads TGCGCCAGCAGTCAATCTGAGACTAGCGAGCATTTGGGCAATGAGCAGTTCTTC.

The chain links TRBV18 to TRBJ1-2; 8 positions match TRBD1. J lost 4 bases, V lost 3 bases, and 7 bases had no gene match. This CDR3 has 15 residues. Germline V gives CDR1 KGHSH, CDR2 LQKENI. CDR3 sequence (DNA): TGTGCCAGCTCACCCTCGACAGGGGCCGGCTATGGCTACACCTTC. Translated, it gives CASSPSTGAGYGYTF.

This chain joins TRBV18 and TRBJ2-4, with D unresolved. V dropped 6 bases and J dropped 5 bases, with 11 bases sitting between them. CDR3 length: 13 residues. Germline lookup yields CDR1 KGHSH and CDR2 LQKENI. CDR3 bases: TGTGCCAGCTCTCCCGGTCGGGAAAACATTCAGTACTTC. Amino acid sequence: CASSPGRENIQYF. Full variable domain (missing parts from reference TRBV18 and TRBJ2-4): NAGVMQNPRHLVRRRGQEARLRCSPMKGHSHVYWYRQLPEEGLKFMVYLQKENIIDESGMPKERFSAEFPKEGPSILRIQQVVRGDSAAYFCASSPGRENIQYFGAGTRLSVL.

The genes are TRBV30 and TRBJ1-1, with D possibly TRBD1 on 5 matching bases. The V gene lost 2 bases and the J gene lost 1 base, with 8 bases spanning the gap. The CDR3 length is 13 residues. From germline, CDR1 is GTSNPN and CDR2 SVGIG (reference sequence). The chain's CDR3 is CAWSRDRNTEAFF. The CDR3 coding sequence is TGTGCCTGGAGTCGGGACCGGAACACTGAAGCTTTCTTT.